The rows below give T cell receptor beta chains drawn from one sample of a study of radiotherapy plus CTLA-4 blockade in lung cancer. Generated by immunoSEQ multiplex PCR, the TCRdb table keeps only in-frame clones and is missing some. Found here are some 50,000 clones, around four fifths of them singletons; the top ten hold 3.2%. The sequencing used peripheral blood, collected from a patient treated with radiotherapy plus ipilimumab. All receptors come from a human donor with non-small cell lung cancer who had a partial response to radiotherapy plus ipilimumab. Each CDR3 is given with its conserved first and last residue. The order of the fields is V gene, D gene, CDR3 protein. A D gene is named only where the DNA matches it firmly.

TRBV19 | . | CASRPSGGPNTEAFF
TRBV5-1 | . | CASSPFGGGGTEAFF
TRBV29-1 | . | CSVEFVEAGYTF
TRBV19 | TRBD1 | CASATEGGLEAFF
TRBV5-6 | . | CASSRWQGNYGYTF
TRBV7-3 | . | CASSLSTTNSPLHF
TRBV5-1 | TRBD1 | CASSQGTGGAYEQYF
TRBV29-1 | TRBD1 | CSVALGGTGPNTEAFF
TRBV30 | . | CAWSPGHPNYGYTF
TRBV18 | TRBD1 | CASSPPTGGTEQETQYF
TRBV5-6 | . | CASSLGGQIVYNEQFF
TRBV11-2 | . | CASRQRTTSSYEQYF
TRBV13 | . | CASSLGTGSSYEQYF
TRBV19 | . | CASSMRGGLSGNTIYF
TRBV19 | TRBD2 | CASSSLAGRYNEQFF
TRBV5-4 | TRBD1 | CASSPDRGGNIQYF
TRBV5-4 | . | CASSLGLVGGELFF
TRBV5-4 | TRBD1 | CASSLPDRDNEKLFF
TRBV11-2 | . | CASSLEGRPNQPQHF
TRBV10-3 | . | CAISDLDLRGLLGGYTF
TRBV4-2 | . | CASSQLLTEMNTEAFF
TRBV5-1 | TRBD1 | CASSRDGQGVYGYTF
TRBV11-2 | TRBD1 | CASSFTDRVDGYTF
TRBV19 | . | CASSIAGMGFNEQYF
TRBV6-6 | . | CASQANEQFF
TRBV25-1 | . | CASSGLGGNQPQHF
TRBV5-1 | . | CASSLAGARTGNTIYF
TRBV5-1 | . | CASSFVRGLDSPDTQYF
TRBV4-1 | . | CASSQRLDSPNEKLFF
TRBV2 | . | CASSDWRPGLEAFF
TRBV5-4 | . | CASSLQTGGNEKLFF
TRBV18 | TRBD2 | CASSPLAGGETGELFF
TRBV10-3 | . | CAISEFKTAGYTF
TRBV5-6 | TRBD2 | CASSFSGGPPLGTDTQYF
TRBV28 | TRBD1 | CASSFLRGRSSYEQYF
TRBV4-3 | . | CASSQDPGVGNNEQFF
TRBV9 | TRBD1 | CASSVGQGGNQPQHF
TRBV7-6 | . | CASSSRGDTGELFF
TRBV6-1 | . | CASSESFIGGRYEQYF
TRBV27 | . | CASSTRGLQRKQPQHF
TRBV6-6 | . | CASRPTAPADTQYF
TRBV5-4 | . | CASSPDMGEKLFF
TRBV6-5 | . | CASGGRSTNIYGYTF
TRBV2 | . | CASSESEATNEKLFF
TRBV6-6 | . | CASSYRGSNEKLFF
TRBV6-6 | . | CASSTRGLNTEAFF
TRBV29-1 | TRBD1 | CSVETGTGGYEQYF
TRBV5-6 | . | CASSLDAAYEQYF
TRBV9 | . | CASSVETGWTDTQYF
TRBV6-5 | . | CASSPPRGGTDTQYF
TRBV11-2 | TRBD1 | CASSLRQGLNSPLHF
TRBV14 | . | CASNEQGTSYEQYF
TRBV5-1 | TRBD2 | CASSLPPAGDTDTQYF
TRBV4-1 | . | CASSQETPGESSGANVLTF
TRBV4-3 | . | CASSRGRRNTQYF
TRBV19 | . | CASSVTVSGNTIYF
TRBV7-9 | . | CASSPQVVFSYEQYF
TRBV19 | TRBD1 | CASSTRDRGYDQPQHF
TRBV4-2 | . | CASSQGGENTIYF